The present TCR beta chain was sequenced within a study of blood T cells in healthy people across ages. In its sample, this clonotype was seen a few times. The antigen remains undetermined. The CDR3 has 15 residues. Trimming removed 5 bases from V and 2 bases from J, with 15 bases in between. Germline V lookup: CDR1 SGHNT, CDR2 YENEEA. A second PCR of about 7 to 12 cycles used a sample-barcoded 5' primer and a J-beta primer mix. TCRdb reprocessed the 5' RACE reads with MiXCR, giving one entry per CDR3 protein. The sample carries more than 1,000,000 distinct CDR3 sequences, roughly 24% recorded once. Study conclusions and caveats: Roughly linear declines in TCR beta diversity per million T cells occurred with age. Any changes in expanded clonotypes were possibly confounded, as donor CMV status remained unknown. It was the long-lived donors that had more naive CD4+ cells and higher diversity than aged donors.

These data also formed part of another study, on T cells of mothers and their children. Turning to that study: Compared with unrelated pairs, related mother-child pairs had slightly higher, non-significant overlap.

The receptor was isolated from a girl aged 2-10 years in good health. This sequence joins TRBV11-3 and TRBJ2-5; possibly TRBD1 for D (5 bases). The source material was blood. CDR3 sequence reads: CASSTSDRFQETQYF. The CDR3 DNA follows: TGTGCCAGCAGCACCTCCGACAGATTTCAAGAGACCCAGTACTTC.